This T cell receptor beta chain was obtained from a study of beta chain features in type 1 diabetes. Study overall: What patients shared with healthy donors was a similar profile of age, gender and cell yields. Whole-study findings and limits: People with Type 1 diabetes carried modestly yet significantly shorter TCRB CDR3s in all four CD4+ subsets.

Every isolated RNA sample was fully reverse transcribed, so sequencing captured expressed TCRB transcripts. Approximately 3.4 million reads, on average, came from each naive, central memory and regulatory T cell sample. The method was immunoSEQ multiplex PCR; TCRdb's version includes in-frame clones alone and lacks a portion of them. The sample includes some 330,000 clones, over 9.5% of them seen just once. Researchers reported sorting CD4+ naive, central memory, regulatory and stem cell-like memory cells via CD45RO/CCR7/CD25/CD127/CD95/CD27. Sort purity for all populations was recorded as exceeding 98%. The CDR3 extends over 17 amino acids. Germline values: CDR1 LNHDA, CDR2 SQIVND (reference sequence). The V and J ends lost 5 bases and 10 bases respectively, with 27 bases between them. This clone was seen a few times. Its antigen is still unknown.

The sequence was obtained from a woman younger than 30 with type 1 diabetes. The J gene is TRBJ2-1, the V gene TRBV19; maybe TRBD1 (5 bases). The sequenced sample was naive CD4+ T cells from blood. The CDR3 protein is CASSPRGRERVLGEQFF. The CDR3 nucleotides are TGTGCCAGTAGTCCGAGAGGCAGGGAACGCGTTCTGGGGGAGCAGTTCTTC.